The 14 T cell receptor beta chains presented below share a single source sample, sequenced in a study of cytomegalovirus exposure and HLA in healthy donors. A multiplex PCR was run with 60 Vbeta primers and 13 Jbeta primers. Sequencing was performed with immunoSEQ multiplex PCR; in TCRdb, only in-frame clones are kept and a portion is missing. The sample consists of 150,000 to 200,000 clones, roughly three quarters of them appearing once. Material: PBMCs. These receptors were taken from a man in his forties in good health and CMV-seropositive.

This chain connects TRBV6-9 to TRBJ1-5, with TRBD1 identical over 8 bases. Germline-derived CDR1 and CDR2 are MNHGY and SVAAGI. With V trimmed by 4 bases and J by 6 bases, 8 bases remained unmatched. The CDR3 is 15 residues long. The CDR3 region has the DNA TGTGCCAGCAGTTCTTACCGCAGGGGGCGTCAGCCCCAGCATTTT. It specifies CASSSYRRGRQPQHF.

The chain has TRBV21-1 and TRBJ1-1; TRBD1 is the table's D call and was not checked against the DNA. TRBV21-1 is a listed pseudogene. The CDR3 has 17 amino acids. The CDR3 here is CASSNLGPRKLNTEAFF. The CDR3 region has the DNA TGTGCCAGCAGCAATTTGGGGCCCCGGAAACTAAACACTGAAGCTTTCTTT.

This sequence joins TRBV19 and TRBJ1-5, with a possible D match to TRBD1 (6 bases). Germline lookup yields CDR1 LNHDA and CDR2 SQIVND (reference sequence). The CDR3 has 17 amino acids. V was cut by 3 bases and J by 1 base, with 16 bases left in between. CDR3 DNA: TGTGCCAGTAGTATGGGGCAGGGGCAAACGAGCAATCAGCCCCAGCATTTT. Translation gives CASSMGQGQTSNQPQHF.

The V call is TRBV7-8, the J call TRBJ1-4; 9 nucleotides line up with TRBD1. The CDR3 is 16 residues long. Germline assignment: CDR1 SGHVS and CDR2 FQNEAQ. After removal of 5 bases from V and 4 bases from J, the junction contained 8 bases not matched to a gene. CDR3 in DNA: TGTGCCAGCAGCCCAACTCCGGGACAGGGTAATGAAAAACTGTTTTTT. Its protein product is CASSPTPGQGNEKLFF. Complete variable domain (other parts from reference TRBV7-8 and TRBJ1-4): GAGVSQSPRYKVAKRGQDVALRCDPISGHVSLFWYQQALGQGPEFLTYFQNEAQLDKSGLPSDRFFAERPEGSVSTLKIQRTQQEDSAVYLCASSPTPGQGNEKLFFGSGTQLSVL.

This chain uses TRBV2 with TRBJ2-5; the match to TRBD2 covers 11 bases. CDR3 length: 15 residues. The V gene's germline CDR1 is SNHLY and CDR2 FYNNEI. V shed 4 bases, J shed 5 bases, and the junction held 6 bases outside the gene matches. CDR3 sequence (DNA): TGTGCCAGCAGTGGGGCTAGCGGGGGGAGTGAGACCCAGTACTTC. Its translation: CASSGASGGSETQYF.

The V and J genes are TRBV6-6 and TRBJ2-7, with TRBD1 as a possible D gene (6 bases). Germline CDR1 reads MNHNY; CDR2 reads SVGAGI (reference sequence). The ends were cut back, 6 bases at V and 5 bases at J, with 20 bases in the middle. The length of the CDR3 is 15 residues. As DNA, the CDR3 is TGTGCCAGCAGCCTTCACGACAGGCCCACTGACGAGCAGTACTTC. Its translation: CASSLHDRPTDEQYF.

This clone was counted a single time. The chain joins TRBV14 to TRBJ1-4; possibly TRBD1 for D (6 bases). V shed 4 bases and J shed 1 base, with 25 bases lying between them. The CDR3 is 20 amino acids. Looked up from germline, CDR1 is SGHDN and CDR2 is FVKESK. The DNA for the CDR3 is TGTGCCAGCAGCCGAGCGGGGGCATTGAGGGGACGCGGAACTAATGAAAAACTGTTTTTT. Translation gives CASSRAGALRGRGTNEKLFF.

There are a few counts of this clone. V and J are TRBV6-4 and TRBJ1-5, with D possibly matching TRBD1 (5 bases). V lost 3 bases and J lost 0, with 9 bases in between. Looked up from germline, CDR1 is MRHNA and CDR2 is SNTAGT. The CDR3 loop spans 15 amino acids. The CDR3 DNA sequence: TGTGCCAGCAGTGAATCCAGGGATAGCAATCAGCCCCAGCATTTT. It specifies CASSESRDSNQPQHF.

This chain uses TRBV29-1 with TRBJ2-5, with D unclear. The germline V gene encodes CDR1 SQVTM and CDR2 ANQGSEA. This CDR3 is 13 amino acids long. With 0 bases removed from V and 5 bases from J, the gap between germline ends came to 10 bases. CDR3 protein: CSVEEGAGETQYF. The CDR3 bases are TGCAGCGTTGAAGAAGGAGCCGGGGAGACCCAGTACTTC.

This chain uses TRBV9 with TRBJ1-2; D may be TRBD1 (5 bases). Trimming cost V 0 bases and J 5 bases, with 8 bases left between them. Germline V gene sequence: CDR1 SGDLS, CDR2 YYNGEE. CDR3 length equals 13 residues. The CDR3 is CASSVAPGYGYTF. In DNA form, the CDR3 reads TGTGCCAGCAGCGTAGCTCCAGGGTATGGCTACACCTTC.

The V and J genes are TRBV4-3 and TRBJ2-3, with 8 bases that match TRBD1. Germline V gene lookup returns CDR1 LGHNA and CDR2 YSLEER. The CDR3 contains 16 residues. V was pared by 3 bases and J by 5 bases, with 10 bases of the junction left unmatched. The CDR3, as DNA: TGCGCCAGCAGCCATGAGGCCAGGGGGCTGGGAGATACGCAGTATTTT. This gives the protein CASSHEARGLGDTQYF.

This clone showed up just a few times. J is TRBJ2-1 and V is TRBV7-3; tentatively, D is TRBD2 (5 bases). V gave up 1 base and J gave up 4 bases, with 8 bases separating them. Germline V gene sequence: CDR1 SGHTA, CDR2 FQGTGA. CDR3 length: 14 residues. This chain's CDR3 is CASSLNLAYNEQFF. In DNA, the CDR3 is TGTGCCAGCAGCTTAAACCTAGCTTACAATGAGCAGTTCTTC. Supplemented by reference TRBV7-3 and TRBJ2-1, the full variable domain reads GAGVSQTPSNKVTEKGKYVELRCDPISGHTALYWYRQSLGQGPEFLIYFQGTGAADDSGLPNDRFFAVRPEGSVSTLKIQRTERGDSAVYLCASSLNLAYNEQFFGPGTRLTVL.

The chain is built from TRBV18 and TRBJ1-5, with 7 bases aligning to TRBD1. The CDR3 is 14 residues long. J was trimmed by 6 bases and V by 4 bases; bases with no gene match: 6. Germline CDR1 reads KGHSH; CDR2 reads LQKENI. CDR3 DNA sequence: TGTGCCAGCTCACTAGACAGGGCTAGTCAGCCCCAGCATTTT. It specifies CASSLDRASQPQHF.

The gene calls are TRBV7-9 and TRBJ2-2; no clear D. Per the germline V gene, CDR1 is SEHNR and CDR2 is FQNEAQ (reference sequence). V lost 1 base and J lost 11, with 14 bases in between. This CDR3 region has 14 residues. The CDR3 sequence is CASSLGVAGFELFF. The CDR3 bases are TGTGCCAGCAGCTTAGGAGTGGCAGGCTTTGAGCTGTTTTTT.